This entry lists 26 T cell receptor beta chains sequenced from one sample in a study of cytomegalovirus exposure and HLA in healthy donors. The primer mix had 60 Vbeta and 13 Jbeta primers. Measured with immunoSEQ multiplex PCR; TCRdb has only the in-frame clones, and not every one. The top ten hold approximately 1.6% of the sample, which has 130,000 to 150,000 clones, around 73% seen once. The sequenced sample consisted of PBMCs. The receptors were sampled from a woman aged 18-35 years in good health and CMV-seronegative.

The V and J genes are TRBV11-3 and TRBJ2-1, with 7 bases identical to TRBD2. The trim removed 0 bases at V and 7 bases at J, leaving 6 bases unmatched. CDR1 is SGHNT and CDR2 is YENEEA in the germline V gene. The CDR3 extends over 15 amino acids. CDR3 nucleotides: TGTGCCAGCAGCTTAGATGAAGCGGGGCAGAATGAGCAGTTCTTC. Amino acids: CASSLDEAGQNEQFF.

The chain has TRBV2 and TRBJ1-5, with D possibly matching TRBD1 (5 bases). Germline V gene lookup returns CDR1 SNHLY and CDR2 FYNNEI. V lost 6 bases to trimming and J lost 0 bases, with 12 bases between them. This CDR3 spans 15 amino acids. The CDR3 is CASRSGTLSNQPQHF. CDR3 coding DNA: TGTGCCAGCAGGAGTGGGACTCTTAGCAATCAGCCCCAGCATTTT.

The rearrangement links TRBV29-1 to TRBJ1-4; D call uncertain. The CDR3 loop spans 12 amino acids. Trimming stripped 5 bases from V and 8 bases from J, with 12 bases between. Germline V gives CDR1 SQVTM, CDR2 ANQGSEA. The CDR3 DNA sequence: TGCAGCGTTTGGGGAGCCGGGGAAAAACTGTTTTTT. Translation: CSVWGAGEKLFF. The whole variable domain, remainder taken from reference TRBV29-1 and TRBJ1-4, is SAVISQKPSRDICQRGTSLTIQCQVDSQVTMMFWYRQQPGQSLTLIATANQGSEATYESGFVIDKFPISRPNLTFSTLTVSNMSPEDSSIYLCSVWGAGEKLFFGSGTQLSVL.

V usage is TRBV5-1 and J usage is TRBJ2-1; maybe TRBD1 (6 bases). V was shortened by 4 bases and J by 0 bases, with 11 bases between the two germline ends. CDR1 and CDR2 (germline): SGHRS, YFSETQ. The CDR3 sequence is 15 residues long. The CDR3, as DNA: TGCGCCAGCAGCATGGGACAAAACTCCTACAATGAGCAGTTCTTC. Protein sequence: CASSMGQNSYNEQFF. The whole variable domain, remainder taken from reference TRBV5-1 and TRBJ2-1, is KAGVTQTPRYLIKTRGQQVTLSCSPISGHRSVSWYQQTPGQGLQFLFEYFSETQRNKGNFPGRFSGRQFSNSRSEMNVSTLELGDSALYLCASSMGQNSYNEQFFGPGTRLTVL.

The chain employs TRBV5-1 and TRBJ2-5; possible D gene TRBD1, 6 bases. This CDR3 is built from 15 residues. Trimming took 4 bases from V and 0 from J, leaving 13 bases between them. Germline V gene sequence: CDR1 SGHRS, CDR2 YFSETQ. CDR3 protein: CASSPGTPYQETQYF. The CDR3 coding sequence is TGCGCCAGCAGCCCCGGGACACCGTACCAAGAGACCCAGTACTTC.

The chain uses TRBV6-1 and TRBJ1-5, with 9 bases identical to TRBD1. The germline CDR1 and CDR2 sequences are MNHNS and SASEGT. The ends lost 6 bases at V and 7 bases at J; junction bases unmatched: 7. The CDR3 consists of 14 residues. The CDR3 reads CASRGQGLSQPQHF. As DNA, the CDR3 is TGTGCCAGCAGGGGACAGGGCTTAAGCCAGCCCCAGCATTTT.

The V gene is TRBV7-9, the J gene TRBJ1-1, with 9 bases lining up with TRBD1. The germline gives CDR1 SEHNR, CDR2 FQNEAQ (reference sequence). The J segment lost 1 base and the V segment lost 4 bases, leaving 7 bases of the junction unmatched. The CDR3 runs to 16 residues. The CDR3 region has the DNA TGTGCCAGCAGCTCCAGGCAGGGACAGGGGAACACTGAAGCTTTCTTT. The encoded protein is CASSSRQGQGNTEAFF.

A few counts support this clone. CDR3 DNA sequence: TGTGCCAGCAGTTGGGCGGGTGGAACTGAAGCTTTCTTT. The encoded protein is CASSWAGGTEAFF. This sequence joins TRBV27 and TRBJ1-1; D is undetermined. Germline lookup yields CDR1 MNHEY and CDR2 SMNVEV (reference sequence). CDR3 length equals 13 residues. V was pared by 4 bases and J by 5 bases, with 11 bases between.

The chain carries TRBV29-1 and TRBJ1-1; D is unclear. V was clipped by 7 bases and J by 11 bases, with 17 bases between them. This CDR3 contains 11 residues. The germline CDR1 and CDR2 sequences are SQVTM and ANQGSEA. CDR3 DNA sequence: TGCAGCGCGCGACGGGAAGGTGGGGCTTTCTTT. Residues: CSARREGGAFF.

V and J are TRBV9 and TRBJ1-1; 9 positions agree with TRBD1. V trimming: 3 bases; J trimming: 1 base; junction bases outside the gene matches: 4. The CDR3 covers 15 residues. Germline lookup yields CDR1 SGDLS and CDR2 YYNGEE. CDR3 amino acids: CASSAGQGRNTEAFF. For the CDR3, the DNA is TGTGCCAGCAGCGCAGGACAGGGGCGGAACACTGAAGCTTTCTTT. The variable domain in full, completed from reference TRBV9 and TRBJ1-1, reads DSGVTQTPKHLITATGQRVTLRCSPRSGDLSVYWYQQSLDQGLQFLIQYYNGEERAKGNILERFSAQQFPDLHSELNLSSLELGDSALYFCASSAGQGRNTEAFFGQGTRLTVV.

This chain joins TRBV7-9 and TRBJ2-5, with 7 bases that match TRBD2. This CDR3 spans 17 amino acids. Germline V gives CDR1 SEHNR, CDR2 FQNEAQ (reference sequence). Trimming at V came to 5 bases and at J to 0 bases, leaving 12 bases not matched to a gene. As DNA, the CDR3 is TGTGCCAGCAGCCCCCGGGGAGGGGAGCACCACCAAGAGACCCAGTACTTC. Its protein product is CASSPRGGEHHQETQYF.

This chain links TRBV7-2 with TRBJ2-5, with D possibly being TRBD2 (6 bases). The V and J ends lost 4 bases and 1 base respectively, with 10 bases between them. The germline CDR1 and CDR2 sequences are SGHTA and FQGNSA. This CDR3 is 14 amino acids long. The CDR3 bases are TGTGCCAGCAGCTATAGCGGCCTCCAAGAGACCCAGTACTTC. This codes for CASSYSGLQETQYF. The entire variable domain, with the rest obtained from reference TRBV7-2 and TRBJ2-5, is as follows: GAGVSQSPSNKVTEKGKDVELRCDPISGHTALYWYRQSLGQGLEFLIYFQGNSAPDKSGLPSDRFSAERTGGSVSTLTIQRTQQEDSAVYLCASSYSGLQETQYFGPGTRLLVL.

The rearrangement links TRBV25-1 to TRBJ2-1; 9 nucleotides match TRBD2. Unmatched junction bases numbered 4, after V lost 2 bases and J lost 5 bases. The CDR3 loop spans 15 amino acids. The germline V gene encodes CDR1 MGHDK and CDR2 SYGVNS. The CDR3 region is CASSERSGGNNEQFF. CDR3 DNA sequence: TGTGCCAGCAGTGAACGTAGCGGGGGAAACAATGAGCAGTTCTTC.

This clone has a single count. The genes are TRBV7-9 and TRBJ1-1; D is uncertain. Looked up from germline, CDR1 is SEHNR and CDR2 is FQNEAQ (reference sequence). The V and J ends lost 2 bases and 1 base respectively, with 17 bases between them. This CDR3 has 17 amino acids. CDR3 sequence reads: CASSLLGGIHPNTEAFF. CDR3 sequence (DNA): TGTGCCAGCAGCTTATTAGGAGGGATCCACCCGAACACTGAAGCTTTCTTT.

The V call is TRBV11-3, the J call TRBJ2-1; D gene unclear. This CDR3 has 15 residues. Trimming removed 3 bases at V and 0 bases at J, with 9 bases between. Germline-derived CDR1 and CDR2 are SGHNT and YENEEA. The CDR3: CASSFKPSSYNEQFF. The CDR3 coding sequence is TGTGCCAGCAGCTTTAAGCCTAGCTCCTACAATGAGCAGTTCTTC. The complete variable domain, with remaining parts taken from reference TRBV11-3 and TRBJ2-1, reads EAGVVQSPRYKIIEKKQPVAFWCNPISGHNTLYWYLQNLGQGPELLIRYENEEAVDDSQLPKDRFSAERLKGVDSTLKIQPAELGDSAVYLCASSFKPSSYNEQFFGPGTRLTVL.

The chain combines TRBV11-2 with TRBJ2-2; 8 positions match TRBD1. V dropped 5 bases and J dropped 5; count of bases not matched to a gene: 13. The length of the CDR3 is 17 residues. CDR1 and CDR2 (germline): SGHAT, FQNNGV. The CDR3 sequence: CASSPGGWDRRTGELFF. CDR3 DNA sequence: TGTGCCAGCAGCCCCGGAGGCTGGGACAGGAGGACCGGGGAGCTGTTTTTT.

This clone appeared a few times. V and J are TRBV7-9 and TRBJ2-3; 16 positions match TRBD2. In germline, CDR1 is SEHNR, CDR2 FQNEAQ (reference sequence). The CDR3 is made up of 17 amino acids. With V trimmed by 3 bases and J by 6 bases, 6 bases remained unmatched. The CDR3 DNA reads as TGTGCCAGCAGCTTCTTGGGACTAGCGGGAGGGCCCGATACGCAGTATTTT. It translates to CASSFLGLAGGPDTQYF. Filled out from reference TRBV7-9 and TRBJ2-3, the complete variable domain reads DTGVSQNPRHKITKRGQNVTFRCDPISEHNRLYWYRQTLGQGPEFLTYFQNEAQLEKSRLLSDRFSAERPKGSFSTLEIQRTEQGDSAMYLCASSFLGLAGGPDTQYFGPGTRLTVL.

This sequence joins TRBV30 and TRBJ2-3, with 7 positions matching TRBD2. Trimming took 0 bases from V and 6 from J; bases not matched to a gene: 3. This CDR3 is 13 amino acids long. The germline gives CDR1 GTSNPN, CDR2 SVGIG (reference sequence). Written as DNA, the CDR3 is TGTGCCTGGAGTGTAGTGGGAGGGGATACGCAGTATTTT. Amino acids: CAWSVVGGDTQYF.

The J gene is TRBJ1-6, the V gene TRBV4-2; D is ambiguous. Trimming left V 1 base short and J 7 bases short, with 5 bases between. CDR3 length: 13 amino acids. From germline, CDR1 is LGHNA and CDR2 YNFKEQ. The CDR3 DNA sequence: TGTGCCAGCAGCCAAGTATTGAATTCACCCCTCCACTTT. Translated: CASSQVLNSPLHF.

This rearrangement joins TRBV7-2 to TRBJ1-5; D gene ambiguous. The V and J ends lost 2 bases and 5 bases respectively, with 10 bases between them. Germline-derived CDR1 and CDR2 are SGHTA and FQGNSA. This CDR3 spans 14 amino acids. The CDR3 loop reads CASSLWNSDQPQHF. DNA for the CDR3: TGTGCCAGCAGCTTATGGAACAGTGATCAGCCCCAGCATTTT. The full variable domain, its missing parts supplied by reference TRBV7-2 and TRBJ1-5, is GAGVSQSPSNKVTEKGKDVELRCDPISGHTALYWYRQSLGQGLEFLIYFQGNSAPDKSGLPSDRFSAERTGGSVSTLTIQRTQQEDSAVYLCASSLWNSDQPQHFGDGTRLSIL.

This chain connects TRBV13 to TRBJ1-3; no definite D call. Germline loops: CDR1 PRHDT, CDR2 FYEKMQ (reference sequence). V gave up 1 base and J gave up 4 bases, with 14 bases separating them. The CDR3 has 16 residues. CDR3 protein: CASSLDSTLTGNTIYF. In DNA form, the CDR3 reads TGTGCCAGCAGCTTAGACTCTACTCTGACAGGAAACACCATATATTTT.

This chain connects TRBV7-2 to TRBJ2-4; 11 nucleotides agree with TRBD2. Germline V lookup: CDR1 SGHTA, CDR2 FQGNSA. There are 15 residues in the CDR3. Trimming removed 4 bases from V and 1 base from J; junction bases left unmatched: 0. The chain's CDR3 is CASSWTSGAKNIQYF. The CDR3, as DNA: TGTGCCAGCAGCTGGACTAGCGGGGCCAAAAACATTCAGTACTTC.

This sequence joins TRBV19 and TRBJ1-4; D is unclear. This CDR3 region has 15 residues. V gave up 8 bases and J gave up 0 bases, with 13 bases separating them. CDR1 LNHDA and CDR2 SQIVND come from the germline V gene (reference sequence). The CDR3 DNA follows: TGTGCCAGTCGGCGGGCGGGGACAACTAATGAAAAACTGTTTTTT. It yields the protein CASRRAGTTNEKLFF.

With regard to this clone: The sample contains more than one DNA sequence encoding this CDR3. The V call is TRBV5-1, the J call TRBJ2-1, with TRBD2 identical over 11 bases. The CDR3 contains 16 residues. CDR1 and CDR2 from the germline V gene are SGHRS and YFSETQ. The J segment lost 0 bases and the V segment lost 4 bases, leaving 3 bases of the junction unmatched. The CDR3 DNA reads as TGCGCCAGCAGCCTCACTAGCGGGAGCTCCTACAATGAGCAGTTCTTC. It encodes CASSLTSGSSYNEQFF.

Here the CDR3 reads CATSRDQTGAEKLFF. The CDR3 region has the DNA TGTGCCACCAGCAGAGACCAGACAGGGGCTGAAAAACTGTTTTTT. The J gene is TRBJ1-4, the V gene TRBV15, with 8 nucleotides matching TRBD1. This CDR3 has 15 residues. Trimming took 0 bases from V and 7 from J; bases not matched to a gene: 4. Germline-derived CDR1 and CDR2 are LNHNV and YYDKDF (reference sequence). The whole variable domain, filled in from reference TRBV15 and TRBJ1-4, reads DAMVIQNPRYQVTQFGKPVTLSCSQTLNHNVMYWYQQKSSQAPKLLFHYYDKDFNNEADTPDNFQSRRPNTSFCFLDIRSPGLGDTAMYLCATSRDQTGAEKLFFGSGTQLSVL.

The sample holds a few counts of this clone. The chain links TRBV6-6 to TRBJ1-2; no clear D. The germline V and J ends were trimmed by 8 bases and 5 bases, with 12 bases remaining between them. This CDR3 has 12 amino acids. Germline lookup yields CDR1 MNHNY and CDR2 SVGAGI (reference sequence). The CDR3 bases are TGTGCCAGCGGCATAGAGGGATATGGCTACACCTTC. This translates into CASGIEGYGYTF.